These T cell receptor beta chains were read from a single sample in a study of tissue T cells after allogeneic stem cell transplantation. Only in-frame clones appear in the TCRdb table, and some are missing; sequencing was by immunoSEQ multiplex PCR. Altogether some 45,000 clones are present, more than 90% being singletons, with the ten largest covering 3.8%. The sequenced sample was blood, obtained before transplantation. These receptor sequences come from a woman aged 40-70 years who later had graft-versus-host disease after an allogeneic stem cell transplant. Each CDR3 is given with its conserved first and last residue. Each record gives: V gene, CDR3 length, J gene, CDR3 protein.

>TRBV18|17|TRBJ1-5
CASSPPSSQGGHQPQHF
>TRBV30|16|TRBJ1-2
CAWSPGGRSLNLRGTF
>TRBV5-8|13|TRBJ2-7
CASSLASGPGQYF
>TRBV10-2|16|TRBJ2-2
CASRAAGGAGSGELFF
>TRBV7-6|15|TRBJ1-1
CASSLATGGWTEAFF
>TRBV7-8|15|TRBJ2-7
CASSDPASGNYEQYF
>TRBV19|12|TRBJ1-1
CASSRVSTEAFF
>TRBV19|17|TRBJ2-1
CASSIVGGSPGIVEQFF
>TRBV6-2/TRBV6-3|16|TRBJ2-1
CASSPGTSGLYNEQFF
>TRBV3-1/TRBV3-2|13|TRBJ2-4
CASSQDSGLIQYF
>TRBV30|13|TRBJ2-1
CAWSVSGRGEQFF
>TRBV28|17|TRBJ2-7
CASSSGLAGAHSYEQYF
>TRBV7-2|15|TRBJ2-2
CASSSIAMNTGELFF
>TRBV10-3|18|TRBJ2-3
CAISESLGLAGRTDTQYF
>TRBV30|15|TRBJ2-7
CAWSAISGPSYEQYF
>TRBV7-2|16|TRBJ2-1
CASSLLGTTHNEEQFF
>TRBV2|15|TRBJ1-6
CASSVGQGVNSPLHF
>TRBV18|17|TRBJ2-3
CASSPQFKREEGDTQYF
>TRBV12-5|15|TRBJ2-3
CASALAAGGPNTQYF
>TRBV6-6|15|TRBJ1-2
CASSYGAGANYGYTF
>TRBV24-1|13|TRBJ1-2
CATSTMAGYGYTF
>TRBV18|15|TRBJ2-2
CASSPRRQVTGELFF
>TRBV3-1/TRBV3-2|15|TRBJ2-7
CASSRDIRDSYEQYF
>TRBV19|22|TRBJ2-7
CASSIGFRGRVTGPRDSYEQYF
>TRBV15|16|TRBJ2-7
CATSRTGLAGDSEQYF
>TRBV30|13|TRBJ1-5
CAWGNRGDQPQHF
>TRBV6-5|12|TRBJ2-4
CASSPSRNIQYF
>TRBV20-1|11|TRBJ1-2
CIPDRHYGYTF
>TRBV6-5|15|TRBJ2-3
CASSLFARTTDTQYF
>TRBV18|14|TRBJ1-6
CASSPQGDNSPLHF
>TRBV10-1|15|TRBJ2-7
CASSPRRGRVDEQYF
>TRBV5-1|15|TRBJ2-3
CASSLAAGGADTQYF
>TRBV5-1|13|TRBJ2-1
CASSLSGTNEQFF
>TRBV7-2|14|TRBJ2-2
CASSLARENGELFF
>TRBV27|14|TRBJ1-1
CASSGIAGLTEAFF
>TRBV9|16|TRBJ2-3
CASSILVGGGTDTQYF
>TRBV6-6|16|TRBJ1-1
CASTKDGGGRKTEAFF
>TRBV7-9|14|TRBJ2-2
CASSRSENTGELFF
>TRBV29-1|11|TRBJ1-1
CSVDRALEAFF
>TRBV7-8|14|TRBJ2-1
CASSLKRTQGEQFF
>TRBV29-1|13|TRBJ2-7
CSGGGHQAYEQYF
>TRBV2|15|TRBJ2-7
CASSPGQGVYYEQYF
>TRBV28|16|TRBJ1-6
CATTTGRQGARSPLHF
>TRBV21-1|13|TRBJ2-6
CLGRDSGANVLTF
>TRBV27|15|TRBJ2-1
CASSPSRGSYNEQFF
>TRBV7-2|15|TRBJ1-1
CASSPGGGVGTEAFF
>TRBV29-1|13|TRBJ1-1
CSVARQVRTEAFF
>TRBV12-3/TRBV12-4|13|TRBJ1-2
CASTPQDRPGYTF
>TRBV7-2|14|TRBJ2-7
CASSKGEHSYEQYF
>TRBV6-6|12|TRBJ2-7
CASSRDRAEQYF
>TRBV7-8|15|TRBJ2-2
CASTPFSEGTGELFF
>TRBV28|15|TRBJ2-7
CASSLDPGLEGEQYF
>TRBV19|15|TRBJ2-5
CASSKPRTGRETQYF
>TRBV5-4|14|TRBJ2-3
CASSLVQNTDTQYF
>TRBV25-1|15|TRBJ1-6
CASSEYRKEDSPLHF
>TRBV5-6|18|TRBJ2-3
CASSLVLSGVESRDTQYF
>TRBV18|15|TRBJ2-7
CASSPTGRSLGEQYF
>TRBV5-4|11|TRBJ1-5
CASSLCEPQHF